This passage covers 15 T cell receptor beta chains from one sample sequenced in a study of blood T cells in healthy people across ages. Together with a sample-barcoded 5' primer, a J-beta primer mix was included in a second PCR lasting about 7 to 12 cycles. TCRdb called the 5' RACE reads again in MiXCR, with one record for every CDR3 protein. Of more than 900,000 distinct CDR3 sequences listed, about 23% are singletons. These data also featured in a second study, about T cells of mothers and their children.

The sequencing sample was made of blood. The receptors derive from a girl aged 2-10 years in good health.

DNA for the CDR3: TGTGCCAGCCGACGTGCTAGCTCTGGAAACACCATATATTTT. It is translated as CASRRASSGNTIYF. The V call is TRBV27, the J call TRBJ1-3; D is unclear. V lost 8 bases, J lost 0 bases, and 11 bases lay in between. Per germline, CDR1 MNHEY and CDR2 SMNVEV (reference sequence). The CDR3 length is 14 residues.

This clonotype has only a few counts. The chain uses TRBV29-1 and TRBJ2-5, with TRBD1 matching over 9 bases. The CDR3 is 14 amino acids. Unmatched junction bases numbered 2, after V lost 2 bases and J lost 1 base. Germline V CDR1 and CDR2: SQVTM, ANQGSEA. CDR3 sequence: CSVELGQGQETQYF. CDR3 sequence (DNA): TGCAGCGTTGAATTGGGACAGGGCCAAGAGACCCAGTACTTC.

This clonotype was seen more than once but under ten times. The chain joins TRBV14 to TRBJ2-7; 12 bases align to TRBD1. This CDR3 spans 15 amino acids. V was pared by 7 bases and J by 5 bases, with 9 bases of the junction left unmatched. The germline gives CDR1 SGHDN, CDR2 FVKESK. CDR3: CASKATGTGGNEQYF. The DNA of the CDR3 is TGTGCCAGCAAGGCCACCGGGACAGGGGGCAACGAGCAGTACTTC.

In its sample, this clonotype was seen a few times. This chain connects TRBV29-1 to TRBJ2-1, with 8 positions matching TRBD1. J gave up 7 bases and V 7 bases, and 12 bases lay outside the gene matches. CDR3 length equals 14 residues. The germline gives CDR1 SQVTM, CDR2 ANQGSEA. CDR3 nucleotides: TGCAGCGCCGCCGGGACAGGTTGGCGGAATGAGCAGTTCTTC. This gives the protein CSAAGTGWRNEQFF.

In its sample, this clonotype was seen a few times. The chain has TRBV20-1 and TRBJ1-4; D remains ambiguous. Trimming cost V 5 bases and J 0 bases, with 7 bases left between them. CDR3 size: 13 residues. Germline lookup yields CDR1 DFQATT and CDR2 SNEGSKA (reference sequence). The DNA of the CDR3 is TGCAGTGCTCCTAGTGCAACTAATGAAAAACTGTTTTTT. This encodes CSAPSATNEKLFF.

Written as DNA, the CDR3 is TGCAGCGTAGGGACGGTGGACTCCTACGAGCAGTACTTC. Its protein is CSVGTVDSYEQYF. This chain uses TRBV29-1 with TRBJ2-7; D possibly uses TRBD1 or TRBD2 (5 bases each). CDR1 is SQVTM and CDR2 is ANQGSEA in the germline V gene. V shed 6 bases and J shed 0 bases, with 12 bases lying between them. The CDR3 is 13 residues long.

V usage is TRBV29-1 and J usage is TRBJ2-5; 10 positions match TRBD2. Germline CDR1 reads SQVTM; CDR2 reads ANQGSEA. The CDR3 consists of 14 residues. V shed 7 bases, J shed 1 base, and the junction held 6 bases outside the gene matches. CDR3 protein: CSGVLAGVQETQYF. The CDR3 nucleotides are TGCAGCGGTGTGCTAGCGGGGGTCCAAGAGACCCAGTACTTC.

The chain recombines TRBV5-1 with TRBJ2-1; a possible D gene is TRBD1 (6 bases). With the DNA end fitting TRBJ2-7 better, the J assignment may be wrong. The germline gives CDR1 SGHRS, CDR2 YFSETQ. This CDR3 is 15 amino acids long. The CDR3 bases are TGCGCCAGCAGCCAACTGCAGGGGTCCGCCTACGAGCAGTACTTC. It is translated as CASSQLQGSAYEQYF.

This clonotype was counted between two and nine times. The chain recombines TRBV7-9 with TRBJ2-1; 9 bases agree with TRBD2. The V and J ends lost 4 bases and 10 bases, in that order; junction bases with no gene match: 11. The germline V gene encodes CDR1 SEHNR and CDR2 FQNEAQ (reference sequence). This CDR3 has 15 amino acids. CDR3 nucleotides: TGTGCCAGCAGCTCCCTATTAGCGGGAGAGTGGGAGCAGTTCTTC. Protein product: CASSSLLAGEWEQFF.

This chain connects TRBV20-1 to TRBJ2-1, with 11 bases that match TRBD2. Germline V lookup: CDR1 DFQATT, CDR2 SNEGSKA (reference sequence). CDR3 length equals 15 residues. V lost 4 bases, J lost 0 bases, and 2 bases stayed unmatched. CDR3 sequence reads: CSATTSGSSYNEQFF. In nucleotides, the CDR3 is TGCAGTGCTACCACTAGCGGGAGCTCCTACAATGAGCAGTTCTTC.

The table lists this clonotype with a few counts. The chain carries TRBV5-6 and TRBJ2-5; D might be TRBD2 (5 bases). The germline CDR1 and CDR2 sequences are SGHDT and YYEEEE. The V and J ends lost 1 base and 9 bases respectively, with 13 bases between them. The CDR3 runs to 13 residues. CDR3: CASSLRADPAQYF. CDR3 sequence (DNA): TGTGCCAGCAGCTTGAGAGCGGACCCGGCCCAGTACTTC.

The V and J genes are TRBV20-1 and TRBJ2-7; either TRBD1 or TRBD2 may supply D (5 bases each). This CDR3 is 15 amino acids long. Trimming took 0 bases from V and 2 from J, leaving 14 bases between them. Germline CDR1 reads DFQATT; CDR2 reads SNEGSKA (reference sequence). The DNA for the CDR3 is TGCAGTGCTAGAGACGGACGGGGCCAACCCTACGAGCAGTACTTC. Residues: CSARDGRGQPYEQYF.

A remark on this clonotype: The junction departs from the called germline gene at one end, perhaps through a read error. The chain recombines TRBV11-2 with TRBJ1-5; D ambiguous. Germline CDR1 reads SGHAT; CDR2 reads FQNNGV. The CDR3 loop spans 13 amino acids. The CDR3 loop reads CASSLEPNQPQHF. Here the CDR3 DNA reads TGTGCCAGCAGCCTAGAGCCTAATCAGCCCCAGCATTTT.

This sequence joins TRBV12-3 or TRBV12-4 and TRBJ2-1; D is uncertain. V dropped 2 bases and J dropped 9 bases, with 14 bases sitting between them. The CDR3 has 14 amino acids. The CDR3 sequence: CASSLQHSLPEQFF. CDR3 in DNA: TGTGCCAGCAGTTTACAGCATTCCCTCCCTGAGCAGTTCTTC.

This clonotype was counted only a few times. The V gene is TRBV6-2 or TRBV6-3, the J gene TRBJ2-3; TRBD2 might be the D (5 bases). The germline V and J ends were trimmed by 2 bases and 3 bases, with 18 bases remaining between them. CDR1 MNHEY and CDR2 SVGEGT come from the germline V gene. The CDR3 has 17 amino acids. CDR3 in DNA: TGTGCCAGCAGTTACAAATCTGGAGCACCGGGAACAGATACGCAGTATTTT. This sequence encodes CASSYKSGAPGTDTQYF.